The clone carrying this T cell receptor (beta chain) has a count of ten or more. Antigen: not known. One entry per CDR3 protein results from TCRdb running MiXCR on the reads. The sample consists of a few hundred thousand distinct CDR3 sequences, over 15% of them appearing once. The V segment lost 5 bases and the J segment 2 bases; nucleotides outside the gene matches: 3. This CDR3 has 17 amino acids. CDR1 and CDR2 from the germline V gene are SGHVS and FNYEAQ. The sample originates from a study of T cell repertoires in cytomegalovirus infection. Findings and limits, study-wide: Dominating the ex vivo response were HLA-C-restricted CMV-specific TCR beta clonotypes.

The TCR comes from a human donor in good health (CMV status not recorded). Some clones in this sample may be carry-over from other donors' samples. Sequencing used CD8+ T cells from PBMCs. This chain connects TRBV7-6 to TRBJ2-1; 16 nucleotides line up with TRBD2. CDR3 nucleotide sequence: TGTGCCAGCAGCGCCGGGACTAGCGGGGGGGCCTACAATGAGCAGTTCTTC. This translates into CASSAGTSGGAYNEQFF.